A selection of T cell receptor beta chains follows, all from one sample in a study of response to subunit inactivated influenza vaccine. TCRdb re-called the RT-PCR reads with MiXCR, one entry per CDR3 protein. The sample includes about 530,000 distinct CDR3 sequences, 10% to 15% of them seen just once. Sequenced here: PBMCs from blood, sampled more than 35 days after vaccination. These receptors all stem from a man in his fifties or sixties who received an inactivated influenza vaccine. Each CDR3 is given with its conserved first and last residue. The D gene is left open where the match is weak. Some rows mark clone size as missing; the rest say once, few, many or name a class of expanded clone.

d_gene,abundance,j_gene,v_gene,CDR3aa,CDR3nt
-,-,TRBJ2-7,TRBV28,CASSFYRKSPNYEQYF,TGTGCCAGCAGTTTCTACCGAAAGTCCCCCAACTACGAGCAGTACTTC
-,few,TRBJ2-1,TRBV7-2,CASSLKGEQFF,TGTGCCAGCAGCTTAAAGGGTGAGCAGTTCTTC
-,many,TRBJ2-3,TRBV20-1,CSASAATGGTQYF,TGCAGTGCTAGCGCTGCGACTGGAGGTACGCAGTATTTT
-,few,TRBJ1-4,TRBV12-3/TRBV12-4,CASSWTTRGGEKLFF,TGTGCCAGCAGCTGGACAACCAGAGGAGGTGAAAAACTGTTTTTT
TRBD1,many,TRBJ2-5,TRBV12-3/TRBV12-4,CASRRDRGGVETQYF,TGTGCCAGCAGGCGGGACAGGGGTGGTGTGGAGACCCAGTACTTC
-,-,TRBJ2-1,TRBV5-1,CASSLESGGYNEQFF,TGCGCCAGCAGCTTGGAGTCCGGCGGCTACAATGAGCAGTTCTTC
-,few,TRBJ1-2,TRBV6-2/TRBV6-3,CASKVGGNGYTF,TGTGCCAGCAAAGTTGGAGGAAATGGCTACACCTTC
-,few,TRBJ2-3,TRBV4-1,CASSQVGPYSLRDTQYF,TGCGCCAGCAGCCAAGTGGGCCCTTACTCCCTTAGGGATACGCAGTATTTT
-,-,TRBJ2-7,TRBV4-2,CASSQVRGGPGHEQYF,TGTGCCAGCAGCCAAGTTAGAGGCGGCCCAGGCCACGAGCAGTACTTC
-,few,TRBJ2-4,TRBV4-3,CASSQDHGTPNIQYF,TGCGCCAGCAGCCAAGATCATGGGACACCCAACATTCAGTACTTC
-,few,TRBJ1-4,TRBV28,CASSLGGSGNEKLFF,TGTGCCAGCAGTTTAGGGGGGAGCGGTAACGAAAAACTGTTTTTT
TRBD1,-,TRBJ2-5,TRBV24-1,CATSEPAGTGGETQYF,TGTGCCACCAGTGAGCCGGCCGGGACAGGGGGAGAGACCCAGTACTTC
-,-,TRBJ2-7,TRBV4-2,CASSQDNGGLSYEQYF,TGTGCCAGCAGCCAAGATAACGGGGGCCTCTCCTACGAGCAGTACTTC
TRBD1,few,TRBJ2-3,TRBV5-1,CASSLLRGDTQYF,TGCGCCAGCAGCTTGCTCAGGGGGGATACGCAGTATTTT
TRBD2,few,TRBJ2-1,TRBV4-1,CASSQDAGGYNEQFF,TGCGCCAGCAGCCAAGATGCGGGGGGCTACAATGAGCAGTTCTTC
TRBD2,few,TRBJ2-7,TRBV7-2,CASSLKRGYFEDYEQYF,TGTGCCAGCAGCTTAAAGCGGGGGTATTTTGAAGACTACGAGCAGTACTTC
-,many,TRBJ1-6,TRBV20-1,CSVSPPNSPLHF,TGCAGTGTCAGCCCTCCGAATTCACCCCTCCACTTT
TRBD2,-,TRBJ2-3,TRBV25-1,CASREAGVYTDTQYF,TGTGCCAGCAGAGAAGCGGGGGTGTACACAGATACGCAGTATTTT
-,many,TRBJ2-5,TRBV28,CASSLTGTGMETQYF,TGTGCCAGCAGTTTGACCGGGACTGGCATGGAGACCCAGTACTTC
-,many,TRBJ2-2,TRBV4-2,CATRTANTGELFF,TGTGCCACTAGGACAGCGAACACCGGGGAGCTGTTTTTT
TRBD1,few,TRBJ2-5,TRBV6-1,CASNDRGQETQYF,TGTGCCAGCAACGACAGGGGCCAAGAGACCCAGTACTTC
-,many,TRBJ2-5,TRBV25-1,CASSDLRTTQETQYF,TGTGCCAGCAGTGATCTCCGGACTACCCAAGAGACCCAGTACTTC
-,many,TRBJ2-7,TRBV27,CASSFFGSTDEQYF,TGTGCCAGCAGTTTTTTTGGGAGTACGGACGAGCAGTACTTC
-,many,TRBJ2-3,TRBV12-3/TRBV12-4,CASSLRDTDTQYF,TGTGCCAGCAGTTTGAGAGACACAGATACGCAGTATTTT
TRBD2,-,TRBJ2-7,TRBV6-2/TRBV6-3,CASKGGLSSYEQYF,TGTGCCAGCAAGGGAGGGCTTAGCTCCTACGAGCAGTACTTC
-,few,TRBJ2-7,TRBV29-1,CSVGRGGYEQYF,TGCAGCGTTGGTAGGGGAGGTTACGAGCAGTACTTC
TRBD1,many,TRBJ2-4,TRBV11-2,CASRDSLAKNIQYF,TGTGCCAGTAGGGACAGTTTAGCCAAAAACATTCAGTACTTC
TRBD2,few,TRBJ2-1,TRBV4-2,CASSQEASGRVLNEQFF,TGTGCCAGCAGCCAAGAGGCTAGCGGGAGGGTTTTGAATGAGCAGTTCTTC
TRBD2,few,TRBJ2-5,TRBV10-3,CAISDQRGYQETQYF,TGTGCCATCAGTGACCAGCGGGGGTACCAAGAGACCCAGTACTTC
TRBD1,many,TRBJ1-2,TRBV5-1,CASNPTGAAYGYTF,TGCGCCAGCAACCCGACAGGGGCGGCCTATGGCTACACCTTC
-,many,TRBJ2-3,TRBV5-1,CASRYGTHSTDTQYF,TGCGCCAGCAGGTACGGGACTCATAGCACAGATACGCAGTATTTT
-,-,TRBJ2-1,TRBV6-1,CASSISIVRPGSYNEQFF,TGTGCCAGCAGTATAAGCATAGTGAGGCCTGGATCCTACAATGAGCAGTTCTTC
-,once,TRBJ2-2,TRBV5-1,CASSFIGRGDTGELFF,TGCGCCAGCAGCTTTATAGGAAGGGGAGATACCGGGGAGCTGTTTTTT
TRBD1,-,TRBJ2-7,TRBV28,CASSYGTDAYEQYF,TGTGCCAGCAGTTACGGGACAGACGCCTACGAGCAGTACTTC
TRBD1,many,TRBJ2-2,TRBV10-3,CASQDRGNTGELFF,TGTGCCAGCCAGGACAGGGGGAACACCGGGGAGCTGTTTTTT
TRBD1,many,TRBJ1-4,TRBV5-1,CASSPDRGTEKLFF,TGCGCCAGCAGCCCAGACAGGGGGACCGAAAAACTGTTTTTT